A single sample gave rise to the 22 T cell receptor beta chains below, sequenced in a study of regulatory and conventional T cells in RAG deficiency. Here immunoSEQ multiplex PCR was the method, and the copy in TCRdb shows in-frame clones only, minus some. The table shows around 37,000 clones, with 75% to 90% occurring only once. These data were likewise used in another study, on regulatory T cells. This second study notes: Amplification used 52 TRBV primers and 13 TRBJ primers.

The sample was CD8+ T cells sorted from blood. Receptor source: a human donor in good health.

The chain recombines TRBV18 with TRBJ1-4; tentative D call: TRBD1 (6 bases). The CDR3 totals 15 residues. Germline CDR1 reads KGHSH; CDR2 reads LQKENI. V was clipped by 0 bases and J by 7 bases, with 12 bases between them. CDR3 residues: CASSPPAGVGEKLFF. CDR3 coding DNA: TGTGCCAGCTCACCACCGGCAGGGGTGGGTGAAAAACTGTTTTTT.

The chain couples TRBV9 to TRBJ1-1; tentatively, D is TRBD1 (5 bases). The germline CDR1 and CDR2 sequences are SGDLS and YYNGEE. The V and J ends lost 4 bases and 6 bases respectively, with 13 bases between them. The CDR3 totals 13 residues. This CDR3 reads CASSPGGLAEAFF. CDR3 DNA: TGTGCCAGCAGCCCGGGGGGTTTGGCTGAAGCTTTCTTT.

This rearrangement joins TRBV9 to TRBJ1-1; possible D gene TRBD1, 5 bases. Germline V lookup: CDR1 SGDLS, CDR2 YYNGEE. V was trimmed by 0 bases and J by 7 bases, leaving 13 bases between them. The CDR3 runs to 14 residues. DNA for the CDR3: TGTGCCAGCAGCGTAGCGGGGGTGATGGGTGAAGCTTTCTTT. This translates into CASSVAGVMGEAFF.

The chain couples TRBV30 to TRBJ2-2; D is perhaps TRBD1 (6 bases). Germline V gene lookup returns CDR1 GTSNPN and CDR2 SVGIG (reference sequence). V was trimmed by 1 base and J by 1 base, leaving 13 bases between them. CDR3 length: 16 amino acids. The CDR3 loop is CAWSAGTIGNTGELFF. CDR3 bases: TGTGCCTGGAGTGCCGGGACAATCGGGAACACCGGGGAGCTGTTTTTT. The whole variable domain, filled in from reference TRBV30 and TRBJ2-2, reads SQTIHQWPATLVQPVGSPLSLECTVEGTSNPNLYWYRQAAGRGLQLLFYSVGIGQISSEVPQNLSASRPQDRQFILSSKKLLLSDSGFYLCAWSAGTIGNTGELFFGEGSRLTVL.

The chain recombines TRBV6-1 with TRBJ1-4; perhaps TRBD1 as D (6 bases). This CDR3 contains 17 residues. Germline loops: CDR1 MNHNS, CDR2 SASEGT. V lost 1 base and J lost 2, with 14 bases in between. CDR3 in amino acids: CASSEGSQGRTNEKLFF. DNA for the CDR3: TGTGCCAGCAGTGAAGGATCACAGGGTAGGACTAATGAAAAACTGTTTTTT.

The chain links TRBV27 to TRBJ1-1; D gene unclear. This CDR3 has 13 amino acids. Germline assignment: CDR1 MNHEY and CDR2 SMNVEV (reference sequence). Trimming shortened V by 2 bases and J by 2 bases, and 6 bases separated the two germline ends. CDR3 in amino acids: CASSLGENTEAFF. CDR3 nucleotide sequence: TGTGCCAGCAGTTTAGGGGAAAACACTGAAGCTTTCTTT.

The rearrangement uses TRBV2 and TRBJ2-2, with 9 positions matching TRBD1. Germline trimming cut 4 bases from V and 8 bases from J; bases unmatched to any gene: 2. Germline V gives CDR1 SNHLY, CDR2 FYNNEI. The CDR3 is 13 amino acids. This chain's CDR3 is CASSGTGDGELFF. CDR3 DNA sequence: TGTGCCAGCAGTGGGACAGGGGATGGGGAGCTGTTTTTT.

The rearrangement uses TRBV5-1 and TRBJ1-6, with 10 positions matching TRBD1. The V and J ends lost 5 bases and 13 bases, in that order; junction bases with no gene match: 15. This CDR3 contains 16 residues. From germline, CDR1 is SGHRS and CDR2 YFSETQ. In DNA, the CDR3 is TGCGCCAGCAGTTCAACCCAAGGGACAGGGGCTCAGCCCCTCCACTTT. Amino acids: CASSSTQGTGAQPLHF.

This clone was seen only a few times. The V gene is TRBV23-1, the J gene TRBJ1-4; 11 bases map to TRBD1. TRBV23-1 is treated as an ORF (open reading frame) with a function not yet certain. The V segment lost 2 bases and the J segment 7 bases; nucleotides outside the gene matches: 3. The CDR3 sequence is 15 residues long. DNA of the CDR3: TGCGCCAGCAGTCAACGGGGACAGGGGGGTGAAAAACTGTTTTTT. It yields the protein CASSQRGQGGEKLFF.

The chain carries TRBV6-4 and TRBJ2-2; D remains ambiguous. Per the germline V gene, CDR1 is MRHNA and CDR2 is SNTAGT. The CDR3 is 14 amino acids. The V end lost 0 bases, the J end lost 7 bases, and 9 bases lay between the germline ends. Here the CDR3 reads CASSDSATLGELFF. CDR3 nucleotides: TGTGCCAGCAGTGACTCGGCCACACTCGGGGAGCTGTTTTTT.

V is TRBV6-1 and J is TRBJ2-1, with 8 bases lining up with TRBD2. CDR1 and CDR2 from the germline V gene are MNHNS and SASEGT. After removal of 4 bases from V and 7 bases from J, the junction contained 9 bases not matched to a gene. The CDR3 has 15 residues. The CDR3 protein is CASSGGRPEWNEQFF. DNA for the CDR3: TGTGCCAGCAGTGGCGGGAGGCCGGAATGGAATGAGCAGTTCTTC.

The chain recombines TRBV7-2 with TRBJ1-2; D unresolved. The CDR3 runs to 13 residues. Germline-derived CDR1 and CDR2 are SGHTA and FQGNSA. Trimming pared 5 bases from V and 8 bases from J, leaving 15 bases between. CDR3 in DNA: TGTGCCAGCAGCCCCCCAGAGCCAGCCGGCTACACCTTC. Its protein is CASSPPEPAGYTF.

V gene TRBV27 combines with J gene TRBJ2-2; D may match TRBD1 or TRBD2 (5 bases each). Trimming took off 10 bases at V and 14 bases at J, with 17 bases between the two ends. The CDR3 extends over 11 amino acids. The germline V gene has CDR1 MNHEY and CDR2 SMNVEV (reference sequence). The CDR3 DNA is TGTGCCACGTCTTATTCCGGGACCCTGTTTTTT. It codes for CATSYSGTLFF.

The J gene is TRBJ1-2, the V gene TRBV6-1; D remains unclear. V lost 3 bases to trimming and J lost 4 bases, with 3 bases between them. Germline loops: CDR1 MNHNS, CDR2 SASEGT. This CDR3 region has 11 residues. The CDR3: CASSDLYGYTF. The CDR3 nucleotides read TGTGCCAGCAGTGATCTCTATGGCTACACCTTC.

Only one count was recorded for this clone. J is TRBJ2-1 and V is TRBV15, with 10 bases that match TRBD2. The length of the CDR3 is 16 residues. J gave up 7 bases and V 0 bases, and 6 bases lay outside the gene matches. CDR1 and CDR2 from the germline V gene are LNHNV and YYDKDF (reference sequence). In DNA, the CDR3 is TGTGCCACCAGCAGAGATTCAAGCGGGGGGGCAAATGAGCAGTTCTTC. It translates to CATSRDSSGGANEQFF. Filled out from reference TRBV15 and TRBJ2-1, the complete variable domain reads DAMVIQNPRYQVTQFGKPVTLSCSQTLNHNVMYWYQQKSSQAPKLLFHYYDKDFNNEADTPDNFQSRRPNTSFCFLDIRSPGLGDTAMYLCATSRDSSGGANEQFFGPGTRLTVL.

This sequence joins TRBV9 and TRBJ2-1; maybe TRBD1 (6 bases). The CDR3 is 15 residues long. Per the germline V gene, CDR1 is SGDLS and CDR2 is YYNGEE. Trimming removed 0 bases at V and 5 bases at J, with 12 bases between. As DNA, the CDR3 is TGTGCCAGCAGCGTAGTTCTCAGGGGTGACAATGAGCAGTTCTTC. It specifies CASSVVLRGDNEQFF. The whole variable domain, filled in from reference TRBV9 and TRBJ2-1, reads DSGVTQTPKHLITATGQRVTLRCSPRSGDLSVYWYQQSLDQGLQFLIQYYNGEERAKGNILERFSAQQFPDLHSELNLSSLELGDSALYFCASSVVLRGDNEQFFGPGTRLTVL.

V usage is TRBV20-1 and J usage is TRBJ1-1, with D unresolved. Germline V lookup: CDR1 DFQATT, CDR2 SNEGSKA (reference sequence). V lost 1 base and J 5 bases, leaving 2 bases between the germline ends. The CDR3 has 10 residues. The CDR3 nucleotides read TGCAGTGCTAGAGGGACTGAAGCTTTCTTT. As protein: CSARGTEAFF.

The chain recombines TRBV7-2 with TRBJ1-4; D gene unclear. V lost 5 bases, J lost 4 bases, and 23 bases lay in between. Germline CDR1 reads SGHTA; CDR2 reads FQGNSA. The CDR3 is 18 amino acids. The CDR3 spells CASSHVSGSLRLNEKLFF. Written as DNA, the CDR3 is TGTGCCAGCAGCCATGTATCGGGATCCCTACGGCTTAATGAAAAACTGTTTTTT.

This clone showed up just a few times. The CDR3, as DNA: TGCGCCAGCAGCCAAGAAACAGGACTCACAGATACGCAGTATTTT. Translation gives CASSQETGLTDTQYF. This rearrangement joins TRBV4-3 to TRBJ2-3; D assignment may be TRBD1 or TRBD2 (5 bases each). The ends were cut back, 0 bases at V and 2 bases at J, with 9 bases in the middle. Germline V lookup: CDR1 LGHNA, CDR2 YSLEER. CDR3 length equals 15 residues.

This clone turned up a few times. The V gene is TRBV15, the J gene TRBJ1-4; TRBD1 might be the D (6 bases). The CDR3 has 15 residues. With 2 bases removed from V and 8 bases from J, the gap between germline ends came to 15 bases. Per the germline V gene, CDR1 is LNHNV and CDR2 is YYDKDF (reference sequence). The CDR3 protein is CATSRRGQGGEKLFF. CDR3 coding DNA: TGTGCCACCAGCAGACGGGGGCAGGGAGGCGAAAAACTGTTTTTT.

The chain employs TRBV2 and TRBJ2-1; 7 positions agree with TRBD2. This CDR3 spans 13 amino acids. Losses at the gene ends were 5 bases for V and 4 bases for J; bases not matched to a gene: 2. Germline V gene sequence: CDR1 SNHLY, CDR2 FYNNEI. CDR3 bases: TGTGCCAGCAGTCTAGCGGATTACAATGAGCAGTTCTTC. Residues: CASSLADYNEQFF.

The chain recombines TRBV5-1 with TRBJ1-1; maybe TRBD1 (5 bases). CDR3 size: 14 residues. The V gene's germline CDR1 is SGHRS and CDR2 YFSETQ. The V and J ends lost 0 bases and 6 bases respectively, with 12 bases between them. The CDR3 DNA reads as TGCGCCAGCAGCTTGGGGCAGGGTAGTCCTGAAGCTTTCTTT. Protein: CASSLGQGSPEAFF.